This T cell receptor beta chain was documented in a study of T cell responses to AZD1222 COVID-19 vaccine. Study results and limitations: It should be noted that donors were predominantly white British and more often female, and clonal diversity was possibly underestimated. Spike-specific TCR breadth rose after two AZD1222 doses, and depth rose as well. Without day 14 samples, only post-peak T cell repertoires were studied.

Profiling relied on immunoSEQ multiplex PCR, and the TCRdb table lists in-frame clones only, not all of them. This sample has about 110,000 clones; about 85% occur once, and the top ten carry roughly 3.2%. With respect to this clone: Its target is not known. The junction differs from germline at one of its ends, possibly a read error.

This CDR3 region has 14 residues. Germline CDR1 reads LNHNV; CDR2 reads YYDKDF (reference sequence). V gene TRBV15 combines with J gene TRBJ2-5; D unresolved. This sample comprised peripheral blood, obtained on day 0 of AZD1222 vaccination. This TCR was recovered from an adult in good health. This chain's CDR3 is CATSRGKLQETQYF. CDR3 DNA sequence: TGTGCCACCAGTAGAGGAAAGCTTCAAGAGACCCAGTACTTC.